Listed here are 5 T cell receptor beta chains from one sample, sequenced in a study of radiotherapy plus CTLA-4 blockade in lung cancer. TCRdb keeps only in-frame clones here, not all; method: immunoSEQ multiplex PCR. In the table there are tens of thousands of clones, 76% of which are singletons. Sequenced material: peripheral blood, taken from a patient treated with radiotherapy plus ipilimumab. All receptors come from a human donor with non-small cell lung cancer who had stable disease on radiotherapy plus ipilimumab.

This clone has a handful of counts. The chain carries TRBV7-9 and TRBJ2-7; D is undetermined. This CDR3 region has 13 residues. Trimming took off 0 bases at V and 5 bases at J, with 8 bases between the two ends. The V gene's germline CDR1 is SEHNR and CDR2 FQNEAQ (reference sequence). DNA for the CDR3: TGTGCCAGCAGCTTAGCGGCGATCGACGAGCAGTACGTC. This translates into CASSLAAIDEQYV.

The chain joins TRBV2 to TRBJ1-5; 7 bases agree with TRBD1. Per germline, CDR1 SNHLY and CDR2 FYNNEI. Trimming cost V 2 bases and J 2 bases; bases outside gene matches: 12. The CDR3 is made up of 18 amino acids. The CDR3 loop reads CASSEIGGYPSGNQPQHF. The CDR3 DNA sequence: TGTGCCAGCAGTGAAATAGGGGGCTATCCGAGTGGCAATCAGCCCCAGCATTTT.

In this sample, this clone turned up once. The chain joins TRBV27 to TRBJ1-1, with 7 positions matching TRBD1. CDR3 length: 15 residues. The V segment lost 5 bases and the J segment 1 base; nucleotides outside the gene matches: 7. Germline V gene lookup returns CDR1 MNHEY and CDR2 SMNVEV (reference sequence). The CDR3 DNA sequence: TGTGCCAGCAGTCGGAGACAGGGCCGGAACACTGAAGCTTTCTTT. This codes for CASSRRQGRNTEAFF.

This rearrangement joins TRBV2 to TRBJ1-5; D not resolved. V gave up 5 bases and J gave up 9 bases, with 23 bases separating them. CDR1 and CDR2 (germline): SNHLY, FYNNEI. The CDR3 has 16 amino acids. As DNA, the CDR3 is TGTGCCAGCAGTCAGGACCCGATCCCCTTTTCGTCGCCCCAGCATTTT. Its protein product is CASSQDPIPFSSPQHF. The full variable domain, rest sourced from reference TRBV2 and TRBJ1-5, is EPEVTQTPSHQVTQMGQEVILRCVPISNHLYFYWYRQILGQKVEFLVSFYNNEISEKSEIFDDQFSVERPDGSNFTLKIRSTKLEDSAMYFCASSQDPIPFSSPQHFGDGTRLSIL.

The CDR3 coding sequence is TGTGCCAGTAGTATAGGCGGCTACTCTAATGAAAAACTGTTTTTT. The encoded protein is CASSIGGYSNEKLFF. The chain employs TRBV19 and TRBJ1-4; the D is unclear. V was cut by 1 base and J by 3 bases, with 9 bases left in between. CDR3 length equals 15 residues. Germline V gene lookup returns CDR1 LNHDA and CDR2 SQIVND (reference sequence).